This T cell receptor (beta chain) stems from a study of CD8+ T cells in alopecia areata. Whole-study context: Treated individuals took tofacitinib by mouth, 5 to 10 mg twice daily. Treated patients received severity scores based on the percentage of scalp area affected. General study points: Many of the expanded lesional clones endured in scalp and blood while on tofacitinib.

About this clone itself: Its matching antigen is unknown.

Reverse transcribed after extraction, RNA yielded cDNA as the sequencing template. Some clones are missing from TCRdb's copy, which holds only in-frame ones; the method was immunoSEQ multiplex PCR. The repertoire holds about 140,000 clones, with 85% to 90% as singletons. As to treatment: oral pan-JAK inhibitor, 5-10 mg twice daily. Alopecia areata patients provided lesional scalp punch biopsies and peripheral blood, both collected for the study. The specimen comprised CD8+ T cells sorted from blood, sampled at week 4, from a patient treated with tofacitinib. The receptor was derived from a human donor with alopecia areata.

As DNA, the CDR3 is TGTGCCAGCAGCCAATCACTACAGGGGTTGGGCGAGCAGTACTTC. Translating gives CASSQSLQGLGEQYF. The chain uses TRBV14 and TRBJ2-7, with 7 nucleotides matching TRBD1. The CDR3 is 15 residues long. V dropped 2 bases and J dropped 6; count of bases not matched to a gene: 10. Germline V lookup: CDR1 SGHDN, CDR2 FVKESK.